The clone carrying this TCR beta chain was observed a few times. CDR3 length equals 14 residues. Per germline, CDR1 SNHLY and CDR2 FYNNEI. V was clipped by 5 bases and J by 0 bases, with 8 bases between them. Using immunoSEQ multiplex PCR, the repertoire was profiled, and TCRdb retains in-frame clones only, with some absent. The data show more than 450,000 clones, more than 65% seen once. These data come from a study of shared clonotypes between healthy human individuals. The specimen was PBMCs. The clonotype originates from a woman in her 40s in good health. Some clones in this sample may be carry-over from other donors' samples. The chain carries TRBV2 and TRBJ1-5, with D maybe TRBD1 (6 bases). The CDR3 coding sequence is TGTGCCAGCAGTCGACAGGATAGCAATCAGCCCCAGCATTTT. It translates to CASSRQDSNQPQHF.